The clone carrying this T cell receptor (beta chain) was detected only a few times. Its antigen is currently unknown. Time point given: healthy volunteer bleed at 2 weeks. Unfractionated whole blood yielded total RNA. This sample is part of a study of human T cells and chemical hapten exposure. Whole-study context: There were per-sample TCR yield variations, arising mainly from small pooled library volume differences. Overall study findings and caveats: Those TCRs sitting above 1 in 1000 frequency stayed the same with DPC sensitization.

Trimming took off 8 bases at V and 7 bases at J, with 14 bases between the two ends. This CDR3 has 13 residues. What the library attached to individual cDNA molecules were unique molecular identifiers. Original handling: Samples had a median of around 100,000 TCRs, ranging about 20,000 to 690,600. TCRdb recomputed calls from the RACE reads with MiXCR, one row per CDR3 protein. TCRdb's processing, not the authors' own work, is the source of the V and J calls. In the table there are 43,000 or so distinct CDR3 sequences, roughly 4% of which are singletons. Sequencing was done on a sample of whole blood. J is TRBJ2-2 and V is TRBV12-3 or TRBV12-4; D call uncertain. The receptor's source is a female donor in good health. Some clones in this sample may be carry-over from other donors' samples. This chain's CDR3 is CASCYSGVGELFF. The DNA for the CDR3 is TGTGCCAGCTGCTATAGTGGAGTCGGGGAGCTGTTTTTT.